This record concerns one T cell receptor (beta chain) sequence. Its cognate antigen has yet to be identified. No qualities accompany the bases; no much larger clone lies one base away. The data originate from a study of vaccination and CD4 T cells after COVID-19 (dated by TCRdb to between 2021 and 2022). Study-wide context: SARS-CoV-2 positivity had been established in the convalescent patients by nasal swab PCR, and mild disease was recorded in eight to ten of these patients and severe disease in one. The convalescent cohort comprised six males and four females, including two Hispanic individuals, seven Caucasians, two Asians and one multiracial person. Two doses of either the Pfizer-BioNTech BNT162b2 vaccine (n=8) or the Moderna mRNA-1273 vaccine (n=2) were administered to participants. Post-COVID blood samples from convalescent patients were collected a median of approximately 93 days after diagnosis, with a range of about 35 to 180 days. Post-vaccine blood samples were obtained a median of approximately 74 days after the second vaccine dose, with a range of roughly 14 to 241 days. Overlapping spike peptide pools from SARS-CoV-2 and from the common cold coronaviruses HCoV-NL63, HCoV-OC43 and HCoV-229E were used as culture stimuli. Control cultures used a CEFX viral epitope pool as positive control, an HIV-1 Nef peptide pool as negative control, or no peptide. In 10 COVID-19 convalescent patients and a few infection-naive healthy vaccine recipients, the spike-specific CD4+ TCR repertoire before mRNA vaccination was compared with the repertoire after mRNA vaccination. The investigation overall reported the following: Of the vaccine-specific clones found in convalescent patients, nearly all (304 of 307) were mono-reactive for SARS-CoV-2 spike instead of being cross-reactive with common cold coronaviruses. Among the post-vaccine SARS-CoV-2-reactive clones in convalescent patients, a median approximately 86% showed up only after vaccination, which suggests vaccine-specific priming. The median count of SARS-CoV-2-reactive clonotypes went up from 20 to 25 after infection to 35 to 40 after vaccination, although the change was not significant. The number of convalescent patients in the study was relatively small, and the study did not examine early timepoints following natural infection.

The germline V gene gives CDR1 as MNHEY and CDR2 as SVGEGT. The CDR3 starts with the cysteine, ends with the phenylalanine, and has 16 residues. Left in the record is the CDR3 DNA by itself, 48 bases read in frame from the first base. Unmatched junction bases come to 11, with V trimmed by 4 bases and J by 4 bases. The sample's treatment or condition label is to be understood as: approximately 9-day PBMC culture with coronavirus spike peptide pools or control peptides (ViraFEST assay). The ViraFEST assay, used in the study, expanded antigen-specific T cells with peptide pools and then identified the expanded clonotypes through TCR sequencing. The positive SARS-CoV-2 PCR tests of the convalescent patients were dated from March to December 2020, before the Alpha, Beta and Delta variants emerged in the United States. About 2 million PBMCs per well were cultured in IMDM with roughly 5% human AB serum and approximately 9.8 IU/ml IL-2, plus 10 ug/ml peptide pools. On days 3 and 7, half of the culture medium was replaced with fresh IL-2-containing medium. CD4+ T cells were isolated after less than twelve days of culture through negative selection using the EasySep CD4+ T cell isolation kit. Ficoll-Paque Plus gradient centrifugation was used to isolate PBMCs from whole blood, and the isolated PBMCs were then either used fresh or cryopreserved at -140C. Triplicate wells were generally used for each culture condition.

Libraries came from PCR. TCR sequencing of DNA from cultured CD4+ T cells used the Oncomine TCR Beta short-read assay at the Johns Hopkins FTIC core. Genomic DNA was extracted from the cultured CD4+ T cells with the QIAamp micro DNA kit. The Oncomine TCR Beta libraries from cultured CD4+ T cells were pooled using unique dual indexes and then sequenced on an Illumina iSeq 100. For the original study's pipeline: Non-productive sequences were removed, and CDR3s that did not start with C, did not end with F or W, or were shorter than 7 amino acids were discarded. Antigen-specific clonotypes were identified using the MANAFEST web application through comparison of peptide-stimulated wells with reference and other culture wells. To be called positive, a clone needed an FDR below 0.05, an odds ratio above 5, and a productive frequency above 0.1% in at least two of three replicate wells. Cross-reactive clonotypes were defined as significantly expanded in both SARS-CoV-2 spike wells and at least one common cold coronavirus spike condition. Levenshtein distances (stringdist) and unrooted phylogenetic trees (ape) in R version 3.6.1 were used to assess CDR3 homology. Through fastp at Q25 and MiXCR, TCRdb rebuilt clones from the public reads, retaining in-frame beta chains. Each CDR3 protein gets just one entry, which takes the most common genes and DNA from the rows behind it. The authors' filters were not applied to this entry. The sample includes more than 20,000 distinct CDR3 sequences, with 35% to 55% observed a single time. Approximately 7.6% of the sample lies in the top ten.

The V and J segments used are TRBV6-2 or TRBV6-3 and TRBJ1-2; a stretch of 8 junction bases matches TRBD1. The receptor was derived from a human donor who had recovered from COVID-19. The sample taken for sequencing was CD4+ T cells from blood, cultured in vitro. The CDR3 reads CASSSSLRGRSYGYTF. The sequenced DNA is TGTGCCAGCAGTTCCAGTCTCAGGGGGCGCTCCTATGGCTACACCTTC.